This TCR beta chain was found in a study of T cell responses to AZD1222 COVID-19 vaccine. General study findings and limits: Mostly white British, mostly female donors; authors suggested clonal diversity may be underestimated.

This clone was counted once. The antigen is undetermined. Here immunoSEQ multiplex PCR was the method, and the copy in TCRdb shows in-frame clones only, minus some. The sample contains tens of thousands of clones, 83% of which appear only once. Germline assignment: CDR1 SEHNR and CDR2 FQNEAQ (reference sequence). This CDR3 has 14 amino acids. Deletions cut 6 bases from V and 9 bases from J, with 15 bases between. V gene TRBV7-9 combines with J gene TRBJ1-6; weak D call: TRBD1 (5 bases). The material was peripheral blood, obtained 28 days after the second AZD1222 dose. The source is an adult who received the AZD1222 COVID-19 vaccine. The CDR3 loop reads CASSAGRGGSPLHF. The CDR3 DNA is TGTGCCAGCAGTGCCGGGAGGGGCGGTTCACCCCTCCACTTT.